This T cell receptor beta chain was profiled in a study of blood T cell repertoires in COVID-19. Study-wide context: Samples representing acute and convalescent COVID-19 were sourced from the United States, Italy and Spain. PBMCs, B-cell-depleted T cells, or T cells provided the cDNA or gDNA that made up the material.

The ends were cut back, 0 bases at V and 3 bases at J, with 12 bases in the middle. The germline V gene has CDR1 SGDLS and CDR2 YYNGEE. The CDR3 consists of 15 residues. Per the study methods: The authors estimated nucleated cell counts from reference gene primer amplification. TCRdb's copy holds only in-frame clones and misses some; the assay was immunoSEQ multiplex PCR. V and J calls and clone size come straight from that table; D and trimming were deduced from the DNA. The sample has more than 300,000 clones; over 75% are singletons. In this sample, this clone turned up once. Seattle enrolled patients during active infection and tracked them longitudinally.

The V gene is TRBV9, the J gene TRBJ1-2; D perhaps matches TRBD1 (6 bases). The sample comprised peripheral blood. The TCR sequence derives from a woman aged 25 to 39 with COVID-19, enrolled during active disease. CDR3 bases: TGTGCCAGCAGCGTAGAGGGGGATCCCGACTATGGCTACACCTTC. Translating gives CASSVEGDPDYGYTF.